These 12 T cell receptor beta chains came from one sample sequenced in a study of T cell repertoires in cytomegalovirus infection. TCRdb called the reads again in MiXCR, with one record for every CDR3 protein. The table shows fewer than 300,000 distinct CDR3 sequences, with 25% occurring only once. The sequencing input was PBMCs. The receptors derive from a human donor in good health (CMV status not recorded). Some clones in this sample may be carry-over from other donors' samples.

Ten or more counts support this clonotype. The chain carries TRBV7-9 and TRBJ1-1, with 8 bases that match TRBD1. Germline assignment: CDR1 SEHNR and CDR2 FQNEAQ (reference sequence). The CDR3 is made up of 14 amino acids. With 2 bases clipped from V and 1 base from J, the junction kept 0 bases outside the gene matches. The CDR3 DNA is TGTGCCAGCAGCTTAACAGGGGGGAACACTGAAGCTTTCTTT. This encodes CASSLTGGNTEAFF.

This clonotype was observed a handful of times. The rearrangement uses TRBV11-2 and TRBJ1-1, with D tentatively TRBD1 (6 bases). The CDR3 loop spans 14 amino acids. Germline loops: CDR1 SGHAT, CDR2 FQNNGV. V lost 1 base to trimming and J lost 2 bases, with 8 bases between them. The CDR3 DNA is TGTGCCAGCAGCTTAGCGGGGGCTAACACTGAAGCTTTCTTT. This sequence encodes CASSLAGANTEAFF. Looking up the rest from reference TRBV11-2 and TRBJ1-1 gives the full variable domain: EAGVAQSPRYKIIEKRQSVAFWCNPISGHATLYWYQQILGQGPKLLIQFQNNGVVDDSQLPKDRFSAERLKGVDSTLKIQPAKLEDSAVYLCASSLAGANTEAFFGQGTRLTVV.

This clonotype was picked up a small number of times. The rearrangement uses TRBV7-2 and TRBJ2-1, with TRBD2 matching over 9 bases. The CDR3 is 15 amino acids. Germline CDR1 and CDR2: SGHTA and FQGNSA. V shed 1 base, J shed 9 bases, and the junction held 7 bases outside the gene matches. Written as DNA, the CDR3 is TGTGCCAGCAGCTTAGGGAGTAGCGGGAGCGGTGAGCAGTTCTTC. This translates into CASSLGSSGSGEQFF.

The V call is TRBV2, the J call TRBJ1-4, with TRBD1 as a possible D gene (6 bases). The CDR3 is made up of 16 amino acids. Looked up from germline, CDR1 is SNHLY and CDR2 is FYNNEI. The V and J ends lost 6 bases and 8 bases respectively, with 22 bases between them. CDR3 bases: TGTGCCAGCAGAACCAGCTCAGGGGCCTCTTGGGAAAAACTGTTTTTT. Its translation is CASRTSSGASWEKLFF. Full variable domain (rest looked up from reference TRBV2 and TRBJ1-4): EPEVTQTPSHQVTQMGQEVILRCVPISNHLYFYWYRQILGQKVEFLVSFYNNEISEKSEIFDDQFSVERPDGSNFTLKIRSTKLEDSAMYFCASRTSSGASWEKLFFGSGTQLSVL.

At least ten counts were recorded for this clonotype. The chain links TRBV7-3 to TRBJ2-2; no reliable D call. Germline V lookup: CDR1 SGHTA, CDR2 FQGTGA. Trimming cost V 5 bases and J 0 bases, with 13 bases left between them. This CDR3 has 16 amino acids. The CDR3 DNA reads TGTGCCAGCAGCCTCTTGGACCGAGCGAACACCGGGGAGCTGTTTTTT. Translating gives CASSLLDRANTGELFF.

This clonotype appeared many times. This chain uses TRBV7-2 with TRBJ1-1, with D perhaps matching TRBD1 (6 bases). The V and J ends lost 2 bases and 6 bases respectively, with 10 bases between them. The germline CDR1 and CDR2 sequences are SGHTA and FQGNSA. This CDR3 comprises 13 residues. The CDR3 nucleotides read TGTGCCAGCAGCTTAAACAGGGAGTCTGAAGCTTTCTTT. It yields the protein CASSLNRESEAFF.

This clonotype was seen a handful of times. The chain carries TRBV20-1 and TRBJ2-1, with 10 bases fitting TRBD2. This CDR3 comprises 15 residues. Germline CDR1 is DFQATT and CDR2 is SNEGSKA (reference sequence). The ends lost 4 bases at V and 4 bases at J; junction bases unmatched: 7. The chain's CDR3 is CSATSGRLAYNEQFF. The CDR3 nucleotides are TGCAGTGCTACTAGCGGGAGACTCGCGTACAATGAGCAGTTCTTC.

This clonotype has more than one count but fewer than ten. This chain joins TRBV5-4 and TRBJ2-2; D is ambiguous. The length of the CDR3 is 15 residues. In germline, CDR1 is SGHNT, CDR2 YYREEE (reference sequence). V lost 4 bases to trimming and J lost 0 bases, with 10 bases between them. The CDR3 DNA is TGTGCCAGCAGCCCAACTCCACCGAACACCGGGGAGCTGTTTTTT. Translated, it gives CASSPTPPNTGELFF.

Many counts were recorded for this clonotype. The chain combines TRBV7-2 with TRBJ1-2; 7 bases fit TRBD1. CDR1 and CDR2 (germline): SGHTA, FQGNSA. The CDR3 is made up of 18 amino acids. V dropped 3 bases and J dropped 6; count of bases not matched to a gene: 19. The DNA for the CDR3 is TGTGCCAGCAGCTTGGCTACCGCGGGGGACAGCCGGTGGCATGGCTACACCTTC. It codes for CASSLATAGDSRWHGYTF.

This clonotype was found many times. The J gene is TRBJ2-7, the V gene TRBV28, with 10 nucleotides matching TRBD1. V was pared by 6 bases and J by 1 base, with 3 bases of the junction left unmatched. The CDR3 loop spans 14 amino acids. Germline values: CDR1 MDHEN, CDR2 SYDVKM. DNA for the CDR3: TGTGCCAGCAGACGACAGGGGGCGTCCTACGAGCAGTACTTC. Its protein product is CASRRQGASYEQYF.

The V and J genes are TRBV7-9 and TRBJ2-4; TRBD1 matches 9 bases. This CDR3 has 18 residues. Germline V gene data show CDR1 as SEHNR and CDR2 as FQNEAQ (reference sequence). With V trimmed by 1 base and J by 3 bases, 10 bases remained unmatched. This chain's CDR3 is CASSLGSGQGLDKNIQYF. For the CDR3, the DNA is TGTGCCAGCAGCTTAGGTTCCGGACAGGGGTTGGACAAAAACATTCAGTACTTC.

This clonotype has more than one count but fewer than ten. The chain has TRBV20-1 and TRBJ1-5; 10 bases align to TRBD1. The V gene's germline CDR1 is DFQATT and CDR2 SNEGSKA (reference sequence). With V trimmed by 1 base and J by 6 bases, 3 bases remained unmatched. This CDR3 contains 14 residues. CDR3 DNA sequence: TGCAGTGCTAGAGGGGGGACAGGGGTTCAGCCCCAGCATTTT. Protein product: CSARGGTGVQPQHF.